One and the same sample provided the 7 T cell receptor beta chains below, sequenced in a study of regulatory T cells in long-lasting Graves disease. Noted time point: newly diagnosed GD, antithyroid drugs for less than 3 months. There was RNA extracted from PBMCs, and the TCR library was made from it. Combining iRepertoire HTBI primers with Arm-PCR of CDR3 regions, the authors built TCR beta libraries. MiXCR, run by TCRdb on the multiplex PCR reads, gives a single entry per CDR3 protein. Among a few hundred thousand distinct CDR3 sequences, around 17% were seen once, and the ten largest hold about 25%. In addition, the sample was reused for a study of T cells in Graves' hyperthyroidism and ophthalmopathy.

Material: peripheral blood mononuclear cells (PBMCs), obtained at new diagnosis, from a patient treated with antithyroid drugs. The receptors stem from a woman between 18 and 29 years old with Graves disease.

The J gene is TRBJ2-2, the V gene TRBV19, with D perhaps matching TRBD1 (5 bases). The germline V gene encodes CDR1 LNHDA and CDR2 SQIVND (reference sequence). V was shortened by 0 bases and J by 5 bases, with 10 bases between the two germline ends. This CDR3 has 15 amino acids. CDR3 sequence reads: CASSIEPGITGELFF. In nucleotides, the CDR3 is TGTGCCAGTAGTATAGAACCAGGGATAACCGGGGAGCTGTTTTTT.

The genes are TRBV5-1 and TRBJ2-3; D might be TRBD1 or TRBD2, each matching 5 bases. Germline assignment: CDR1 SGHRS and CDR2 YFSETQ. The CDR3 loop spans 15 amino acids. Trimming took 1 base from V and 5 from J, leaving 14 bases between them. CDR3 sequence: CASSLSSEGLDTQYF. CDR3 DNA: TGCGCCAGCAGCTTGTCAAGCGAGGGGTTAGATACGCAGTATTTT.

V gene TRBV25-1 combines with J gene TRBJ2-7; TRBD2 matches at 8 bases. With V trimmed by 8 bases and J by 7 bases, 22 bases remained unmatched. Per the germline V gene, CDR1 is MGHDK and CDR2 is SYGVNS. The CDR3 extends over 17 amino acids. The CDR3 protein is CASGPGLVNPLTKEQYF. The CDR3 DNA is TGTGCCAGCGGGCCGGGACTAGTCAACCCTCTGACTAAGGAGCAGTACTTC.

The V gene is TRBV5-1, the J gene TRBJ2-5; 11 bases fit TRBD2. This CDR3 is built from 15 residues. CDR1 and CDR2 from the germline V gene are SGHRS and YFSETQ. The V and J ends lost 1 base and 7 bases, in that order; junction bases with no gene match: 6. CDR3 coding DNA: TGCGCCAGCAGCTTGCTAGCGGGAGGAAAAGGGACCCAGTACTTC. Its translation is CASSLLAGGKGTQYF.

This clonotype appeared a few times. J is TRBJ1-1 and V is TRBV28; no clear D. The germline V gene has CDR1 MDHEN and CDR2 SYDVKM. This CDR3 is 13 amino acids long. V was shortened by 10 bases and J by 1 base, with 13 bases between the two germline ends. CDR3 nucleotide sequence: TGTGCCACCCGCCAGACACGGAACACTGAAGCTTTCTTT. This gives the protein CATRQTRNTEAFF.

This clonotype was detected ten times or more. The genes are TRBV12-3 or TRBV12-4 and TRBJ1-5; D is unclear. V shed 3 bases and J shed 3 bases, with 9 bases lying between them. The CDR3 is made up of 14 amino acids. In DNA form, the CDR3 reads TGTGCCAGCAGTTTTGGCCAAATCAATCAGCCCCAGCATTTT. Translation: CASSFGQINQPQHF.

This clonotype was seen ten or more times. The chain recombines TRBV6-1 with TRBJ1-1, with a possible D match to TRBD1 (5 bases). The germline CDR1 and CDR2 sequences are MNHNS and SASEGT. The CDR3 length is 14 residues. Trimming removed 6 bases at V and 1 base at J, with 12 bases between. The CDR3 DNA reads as TGTGCCAGCAGGTCATTGGGGCCGAACACTGAAGCTTTCTTT. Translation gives CASRSLGPNTEAFF.